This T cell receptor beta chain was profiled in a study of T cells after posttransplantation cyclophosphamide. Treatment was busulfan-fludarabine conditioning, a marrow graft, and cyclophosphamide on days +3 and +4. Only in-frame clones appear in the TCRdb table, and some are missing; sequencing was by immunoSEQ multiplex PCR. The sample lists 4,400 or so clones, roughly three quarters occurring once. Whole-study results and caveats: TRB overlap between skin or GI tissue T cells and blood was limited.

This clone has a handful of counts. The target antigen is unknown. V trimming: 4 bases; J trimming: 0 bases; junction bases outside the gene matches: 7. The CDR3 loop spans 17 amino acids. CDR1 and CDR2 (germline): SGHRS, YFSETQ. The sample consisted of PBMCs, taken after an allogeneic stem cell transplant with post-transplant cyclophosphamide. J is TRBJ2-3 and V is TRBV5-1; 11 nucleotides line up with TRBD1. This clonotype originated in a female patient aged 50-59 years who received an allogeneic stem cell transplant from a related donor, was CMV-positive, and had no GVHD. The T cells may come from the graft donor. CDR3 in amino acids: CASSDGTGGPSTDTQYF. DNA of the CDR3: TGCGCCAGCAGCGATGGGACAGGGGGTCCTAGCACAGATACGCAGTATTTT. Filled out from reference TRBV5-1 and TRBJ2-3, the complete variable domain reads KAGVTQTPRYLIKTRGQQVTLSCSPISGHRSVSWYQQTPGQGLQFLFEYFSETQRNKGNFPGRFSGRQFSNSRSEMNVSTLELGDSALYLCASSDGTGGPSTDTQYFGPGTRLTVL.